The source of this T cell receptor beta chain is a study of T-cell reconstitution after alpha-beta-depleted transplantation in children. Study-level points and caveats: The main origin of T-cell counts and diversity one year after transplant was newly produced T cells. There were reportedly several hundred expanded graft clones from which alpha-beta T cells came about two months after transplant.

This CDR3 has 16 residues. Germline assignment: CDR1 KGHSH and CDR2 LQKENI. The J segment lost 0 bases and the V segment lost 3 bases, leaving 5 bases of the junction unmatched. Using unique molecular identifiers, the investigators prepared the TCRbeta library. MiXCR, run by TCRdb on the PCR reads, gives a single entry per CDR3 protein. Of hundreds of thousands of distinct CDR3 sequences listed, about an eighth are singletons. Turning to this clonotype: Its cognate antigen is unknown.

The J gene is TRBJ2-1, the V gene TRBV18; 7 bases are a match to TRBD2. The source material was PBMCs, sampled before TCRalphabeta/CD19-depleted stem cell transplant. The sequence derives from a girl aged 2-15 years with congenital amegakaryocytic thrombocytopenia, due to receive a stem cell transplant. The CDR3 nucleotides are TGTGCCAGCTCACCCGCAGCGGGGAGCTCCTACAATGAGCAGTTCTTC. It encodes CASSPAAGSSYNEQFF.